These T cell receptor beta chains were read from a single sample in a study of cytomegalovirus exposure and HLA in healthy donors. Method: immunoSEQ multiplex PCR; TCRdb's copy keeps in-frame clones and lacks some. The sample shows 85,000 to 100,000 clones, 79% of them seen only once. The sample comprised PBMCs. The receptors come from a male donor in good health and CMV-seropositive. Both conserved end residues are trimmed from each CDR3.

>TRBJ1-4|TRBV7-2
ASSLYGPNEKLF
>TRBJ1-2|TRBV4-1
ASSQRQGALHYGYT
>TRBJ2-2|TRBV15
ATSITGELF
>TRBJ1-6|TRBV6-6
ASSYPDKSYNSPLH
>TRBJ1-2|TRBV5-4
ASSLGHPNYGYT
>TRBJ2-5|TRBV6-5
ASSSTSGGETQY
>TRBJ2-5|TRBV5-1
ASSLAAGGSWETQY
>TRBJ2-3|TRBV4-3
ASSHQAGGQPDTQY
>TRBJ2-5|TRBV7-6
ASSQYQETQY
>TRBJ2-7|TRBV6-6
ASSYSVYGNYEQY
>TRBJ1-4|TRBV25-1
ASSPLQGGDEKLF
>TRBJ1-5|TRBV9
ASSIGTEDQPQH
>TRBJ2-3|TRBV4-3
ASSQDYRARTDTQY
>TRBJ1-4|TRBV4-1
ASSQDTGGREKLF
>TRBJ1-1|TRBV27
ASSLGRTNEAF
>TRBJ1-2|TRBV19
ASSTGEGYYGYT
>TRBJ1-2|TRBV7-9
ASSPQGNYGYT
>TRBJ2-3|TRBV10-1
ASSAGGTGGTGKDTQY
>TRBJ1-1|TRBV12-5
ASGLGQGLNTEAF
>TRBJ1-1|TRBV6-1
ASSAGGTTEAF
>TRBJ1-6|TRBV2
ASRDRDPWNSPLH
>TRBJ1-1|TRBV2
ASTWGQSNTEAF
>TRBJ2-1|TRBV30
AWSGQGVGEQF
>TRBJ2-3|TRBV27
ASSQEASTDTQY
>TRBJ1-2|TRBV6-6
ASSQKQGAPYGYT
>TRBJ1-1|TRBV6-5
ASNTVQGSTEAF
>TRBJ1-2|TRBV5-1
ASSLVSSPGSGYT
>TRBJ2-7|TRBV27
ASSLRAGGPYEQY
>TRBJ2-1|TRBV11-1
ASSFGPGAYNEQF
>TRBJ1-1|TRBV30
AWDGGNTEAF
>TRBJ1-2|TRBV7-9
ASSPYDSGYT
>TRBJ1-1|TRBV21-1
ASSKAGGQNTEAF
>TRBJ1-1|TRBV30
AWSAGTGGGTEAF
>TRBJ2-1|TRBV5-6
ASSLPGTVAGNEQF
>TRBJ1-6|TRBV5-1
ASRMTGDRNSPLH
>TRBJ1-2|TRBV30
ASLQVPIANYGYT
>TRBJ2-7|TRBV7-2
ASSRGRGYEQY
>TRBJ1-5|TRBV18
ASSRAVSHSNQPQH
>TRBJ1-3|TRBV4-2
ASSQRGAGNTIY
>TRBJ2-7|TRBV30
AWGGGQGHEQY
>TRBJ2-4|TRBV4-1
ASSPGLAGGRGKNIQY
>TRBJ1-6|TRBV21-1
ASSPPELRNSPLH
>TRBJ1-6|TRBV4-1
ASSDREFNNSPLH
>TRBJ2-5|TRBV25-1
ASSEYQGAETQY
>TRBJ1-5|TRBV6-6
ASSYSTDQPQH
>TRBJ1-1|TRBV30
AWSLAGALNTEAF
>TRBJ2-5|TRBV29-1
SVELAAQTQY
>TRBJ1-2|TRBV25-1
ASSVSVYGYT
>TRBJ2-1|TRBV30
ASAGLATYNEQF
>TRBJ2-5|TRBV5-8
ASSLGSGGPH